Below, 12 T cell receptor beta chains from the same sample are listed, as sequenced in a study of blood T cell repertoires in COVID-19. Clones were read by immunoSEQ multiplex PCR, and TCRdb kept only the in-frame ones, dropping some. The sample consists of 250,000 to 300,000 clones, around 83% of them appearing once. Input material: peripheral blood. The source is an elderly man with acute or convalescent COVID-19.

Written as DNA, the CDR3 is TGCAGTGCTAGTGCCGGACAGGACCCCTACGAGCAGTACTTC. This encodes CSASAGQDPYEQYF. The chain has TRBV20-1 and TRBJ2-7; 7 bases match TRBD1. The CDR3 totals 14 residues. The V gene's germline CDR1 is DFQATT and CDR2 SNEGSKA (reference sequence). V lost 3 bases and J lost 2; bases outside the gene matches: 7.

The genes are TRBV6-1 and TRBJ2-3; D is ambiguous. Trimming pared 6 bases from V and 0 bases from J, leaving 10 bases between. The CDR3 length is 14 residues. Germline CDR1 MNHNS, CDR2 SASEGT. CDR3 coding DNA: TGTGCCAGCAGAGTCCCGACTAGCACAGATACGCAGTATTTT. This sequence encodes CASRVPTSTDTQYF.

This sequence joins TRBV19 and TRBJ2-7; TRBD1 agrees at 7 bases. This CDR3 comprises 15 residues. Germline values: CDR1 LNHDA, CDR2 SQIVND (reference sequence). J gave up 2 bases and V 6 bases, and 10 bases lay outside the gene matches. CDR3 bases: TGTGCCAGTAGCCCCGGACAGGCCGTAGCCTACGAGCAGTACTTC. Translation gives CASSPGQAVAYEQYF.

V gene TRBV9 combines with J gene TRBJ1-1; 11 bases map to TRBD1. CDR3 length: 15 residues. The junction had 7 bases not matched to a gene; V was cut back by 4 bases and J by 5 bases. The germline gives CDR1 SGDLS, CDR2 YYNGEE. The CDR3 region has the DNA TGTGCCAGCAGCCCTAGAGGACAGGGGGCTACTGAAGCTTTCTTT. This encodes CASSPRGQGATEAFF. Full variable domain (outside the CDR3, taken from reference TRBV9 and TRBJ1-1): DSGVTQTPKHLITATGQRVTLRCSPRSGDLSVYWYQQSLDQGLQFLIQYYNGEERAKGNILERFSAQQFPDLHSELNLSSLELGDSALYFCASSPRGQGATEAFFGQGTRLTVV.

This clone was counted only a few times. This chain uses TRBV12-3 or TRBV12-4 with TRBJ2-5, with D possibly TRBD2 on 5 matching bases. The CDR3 covers 12 residues. V lost 7 bases, J lost 2 bases, and 8 bases lay in between. The CDR3, as DNA: TGTGCCAGCACCCGGGGTCAAGAGACCCAGTACTTC. It specifies CASTRGQETQYF.

This rearrangement joins TRBV6-5 to TRBJ1-2; no clear D gene. Germline V gene sequence: CDR1 MNHEY, CDR2 SVGAGI. Trimming cost V 11 bases and J 7 bases, with 17 bases left between them. The length of the CDR3 is 12 residues. The CDR3 DNA reads as TGTGCCGCGTCAGACCGGGAGAGTGGCTACACCTTC. Its translation is CAASDRESGYTF.

This clone was picked up one time. The gene calls are TRBV30 and TRBJ2-3; 10 positions match TRBD2. Germline CDR1 is GTSNPN and CDR2 is SVGIG (reference sequence). Trimming cost V 2 bases and J 6 bases; bases outside gene matches: 8. The CDR3 has 15 residues. Here the CDR3 reads CAWSMLAGVTDTQYF. The CDR3 DNA sequence: TGTGCCTGGAGTATGCTAGCGGGAGTGACGGATACGCAGTATTTT.

The V and J genes are TRBV28 and TRBJ1-2, with TRBD1 matching 7 bases. There are 14 residues in the CDR3. Germline V CDR1 and CDR2: MDHEN, SYDVKM. The trim removed 4 bases at V and 7 bases at J, leaving 9 bases unmatched. This CDR3 reads CASSYTGTAAGYTF. The CDR3 nucleotides read TGTGCCAGCAGTTACACCGGGACAGCGGCTGGCTACACCTTC.

This rearrangement joins TRBV5-6 to TRBJ2-3, with D perhaps TRBD1 (6 bases). The CDR3 extends over 14 amino acids. V was pared by 2 bases and J by 7 bases, with 14 bases between. CDR1 and CDR2 from the germline V gene are SGHDT and YYEEEE. The CDR3 sequence is CASSFWQGTNTQYF. CDR3 DNA: TGTGCCAGCAGCTTCTGGCAGGGGACAAATACGCAGTATTTT.

The V and J genes are TRBV5-1 and TRBJ2-7; TRBD2 is a possible D gene (8 bases). This CDR3 contains 15 residues. Trimming removed 6 bases at V and 5 bases at J, with 21 bases between. Germline V lookup: CDR1 SGHRS, CDR2 YFSETQ. CDR3 coding DNA: TGCGCCAGCACCCGGGGGGGACAGATATCCCACGAGCAGTACTTC. Translation: CASTRGGQISHEQYF. The variable domain in full, completed from reference TRBV5-1 and TRBJ2-7, reads KAGVTQTPRYLIKTRGQQVTLSCSPISGHRSVSWYQQTPGQGLQFLFEYFSETQRNKGNFPGRFSGRQFSNSRSEMNVSTLELGDSALYLCASTRGGQISHEQYFGPGTRLTVT.

The chain recombines TRBV5-1 with TRBJ2-2; perhaps TRBD1 as D (6 bases). V lost 0 bases, J lost 2 bases, and 8 bases lay in between. Germline CDR1 reads SGHRS; CDR2 reads YFSETQ. The CDR3 contains 15 residues. The DNA of the CDR3 is TGCGCCAGCAGCTTGGAGGGACAAAACACCGGGGAGCTGTTTTTT. Translating gives CASSLEGQNTGELFF. The complete variable domain, with remaining parts taken from reference TRBV5-1 and TRBJ2-2, reads KAGVTQTPRYLIKTRGQQVTLSCSPISGHRSVSWYQQTPGQGLQFLFEYFSETQRNKGNFPGRFSGRQFSNSRSEMNVSTLELGDSALYLCASSLEGQNTGELFFGEGSRLTVL.

This rearrangement joins TRBV7-6 to TRBJ2-2; 8 nucleotides agree with TRBD1. The germline gives CDR1 SGHVS, CDR2 FNYEAQ. With V trimmed by 3 bases and J by 5 bases, 5 bases remained unmatched. The CDR3 is made up of 15 amino acids. CDR3 sequence reads: CASSLQGAGTGELFF. The DNA for the CDR3 is TGTGCCAGCAGCTTGCAGGGGGCGGGGACCGGGGAGCTGTTTTTT.